This T cell receptor (beta chain) was profiled in a study of cytomegalovirus exposure and HLA in healthy donors. The PCR made use of 60 Vbeta and 13 Jbeta primers. Clones were sequenced by immunoSEQ multiplex PCR, and TCRdb holds only the in-frame ones, with some missing. The sample table includes 20,000 to 25,000 clones. V lost 2 bases and J lost 7, with 8 bases in between. The CDR3 is 12 residues long. Germline loops: CDR1 SEHNR, CDR2 FQNEAQ (reference sequence). This chain uses TRBV7-9 with TRBJ1-2; D not resolved. The TCR was taken from a man aged 60-69 years in good health and CMV-seropositive. Material: PBMCs. CDR3 in DNA: TGTGCCAGCAGCTTACCAGTTGGTGGCTACACCTTC. Translation gives CASSLPVGGYTF.